This is a list of T cell receptor beta chains from one sample in a study of T cell responses to AZD1222 COVID-19 vaccine. Sequencing used immunoSEQ multiplex PCR; TCRdb keeps in-frame clones, though not all of them. Of roughly 80,000 clones listed, roughly 90% are singletons. The input for sequencing was peripheral blood, taken on day 0 of MenACWY control vaccination. These receptors all stem from an adult in good health. CDR3s include the opening cysteine and the closing phenylalanine or tryptophan. The D gene is left open where the match is weak. Clone sizes are given selectively: once, few, many, or a class where the clone is expanded.

NA,TRBJ2-1,TRBV2,TRBD2,14,CASRGLDRYNEQFF,TGTGCCAGCAGGGGACTAGACCGATACAATGAGCAGTTCTTC
NA,TRBJ1-4,TRBV23-1,NA,17,CASSQSQEQREEEKLFF,TGCGCCAGCAGTCAATCTCAAGAGCAGAGAGAGGAAGAAAAACTGTTTTTT
NA,TRBJ2-7,TRBV7-9,NA,14,CASSRMDLSYEQYF,TGTGCCAGCAGCCGCATGGACTTATCCTACGAGCAGTACTTC
NA,TRBJ2-5,TRBV29-1,TRBD2,16,CSVAGSGRTITETQYF,TGCAGCGTTGCGGGTAGCGGGAGGACTATAACGGAGACCCAGTACTTC
NA,TRBJ1-4,TRBV6-5,NA,12,CASSWREGKLFF,TGTGCCAGCAGTTGGCGTGAGGGGAAACTGTTTTTT
NA,TRBJ2-7,TRBV28,TRBD1,16,CASSSSPGQPSYEQYF,TGTGCCAGCAGTTCTTCCCCGGGACAGCCTTCCTACGAGCAGTACTTC
NA,TRBJ1-6,TRBV7-8,TRBD1,15,CASSPRDRGSSPLHF,TGTGCCAGCAGCCCCCGAGACAGGGGAAGCTCACCCCTCCACTTT
NA,TRBJ2-3,TRBV11-3,TRBD2,15,CASSLGGSLTDTQYF,TGTGCCAGCAGCTTGGGGGGGTCCCTCACAGATACGCAGTATTTT
once,TRBJ2-2,TRBV7-9,TRBD1,15,CASSPPTGKDGELFF,TGTGCCAGCAGCCCGCCGACAGGGAAGGACGGGGAGCTGTTTTTT
NA,TRBJ2-1,TRBV2,TRBD2,14,CASIPGTSGNEQFF,TGTGCCAGCATCCCCGGGACTAGCGGCAATGAGCAGTTCTTC
NA,TRBJ2-2,TRBV10-1,NA,15,CASSASQTGTGELFF,TGCGCCAGCAGCGCGTCCCAAACGGGCACCGGGGAGCTGTTTTTT